Listed below are T cell receptor beta chains from one sample, sequenced in a study of blood T cells in healthy people across ages. TCRdb ran MiXCR on the 5' RACE reads and lists one entry per CDR3 protein. This sample yields just under 750,000 distinct CDR3 sequences, of which 22% are seen a single time; about 22% belongs to the top ten. What was sequenced was blood. All receptors come from a man in his 70s in good health. CDR3s include the opening cysteine and the closing phenylalanine or tryptophan. A D gene is named only where the DNA matches it firmly. The size of a clone is reported for some rows only, either as once, few or many, or as a class for expanded clones.

abundance: few; len: 16; d_gene: TRBD2; v_gene: TRBV3-1; j_gene: TRBJ2-1; CDR3nt: TGTGCCAGCAGCCCAAGAACTAGCGGGTTTTACAATGAGCAGTTCTTC; CDR3aa: CASSPRTSGFYNEQFF
abundance: NA; len: 14; d_gene: NA; v_gene: TRBV7-3; j_gene: TRBJ2-5; CDR3nt: TGTGCCAGCAGCTTAGACAGGTTATCGGAGACCCAGTACTTC; CDR3aa: CASSLDRLSETQYF
abundance: NA; len: 15; d_gene: NA; v_gene: TRBV11-2; j_gene: TRBJ2-3; CDR3nt: TGTGCCAGCAGCTTAGCAGGTCAGGGGATAGATACGCAGTATTTT; CDR3aa: CASSLAGQGIDTQYF
abundance: NA; len: 14; d_gene: TRBD1; v_gene: TRBV5-1; j_gene: TRBJ2-1; CDR3nt: TGCGCCAGCAGCTTGGTGCAGGGGGCGGATGAGCAGTTCTTC; CDR3aa: CASSLVQGADEQFF
abundance: few; len: 14; d_gene: NA; v_gene: TRBV2; j_gene: TRBJ1-4; CDR3nt: TGTGCCAGCCAAAAGGGTGGGAGTGGGGAAAAACTGTTTTTT; CDR3aa: CASQKGGSGEKLFF
abundance: NA; len: 14; d_gene: TRBD2; v_gene: TRBV2; j_gene: TRBJ2-1; CDR3nt: TGTGCCATGCGTGCGAGGACTAGCGACTCTGAGCAGTTCTTC; CDR3aa: CAMRARTSDSEQFF
abundance: NA; len: 11; d_gene: NA; v_gene: TRBV30; j_gene: TRBJ1-6; CDR3nt: TGTGCCTGGAGTGACGCCTTGACCCTCCACTTT; CDR3aa: CAWSDALTLHF
abundance: NA; len: 18; d_gene: NA; v_gene: TRBV7-9; j_gene: TRBJ2-2; CDR3nt: TGTGCCAGCAGCTTGGCCGGGACGGTCGGGGTTCCAACCGGGGAGCTGTTTTTT; CDR3aa: CASSLAGTVGVPTGELFF
abundance: few; len: 15; d_gene: TRBD1; v_gene: TRBV5-1; j_gene: TRBJ1-3; CDR3nt: TGCGCCAGCAGCCCGGACAGGGGCGCCGGAAACACCATATATTTT; CDR3aa: CASSPDRGAGNTIYF
abundance: NA; len: 16; d_gene: NA; v_gene: TRBV5-1; j_gene: TRBJ2-3; CDR3nt: TGCGCCAGCAGCTTGGAAGGGACGGGTTGGGGTGATACGCAGTATTTT; CDR3aa: CASSLEGTGWGDTQYF
abundance: few; len: 15; d_gene: TRBD1; v_gene: TRBV10-3; j_gene: TRBJ2-1; CDR3nt: TGTGCCATCAGAACCGGGACAGTCCCCTACAATGAGCAGTTCTTC; CDR3aa: CAIRTGTVPYNEQFF
abundance: few; len: 16; d_gene: NA; v_gene: TRBV6-1; j_gene: TRBJ1-5; CDR3nt: TGTGCCAGCAGTGAAGGGACGGATTATAGCAATCAGCCCCAGCATTTT; CDR3aa: CASSEGTDYSNQPQHF
abundance: few; len: 14; d_gene: NA; v_gene: TRBV12-3/TRBV12-4; j_gene: TRBJ2-2; CDR3nt: TGTGCCAGCAGGAGTGCTGGGATGACCGGGGAGCTGTTTTTT; CDR3aa: CASRSAGMTGELFF
abundance: few; len: 8; d_gene: NA; v_gene: TRBV19; j_gene: TRBJ2-5; CDR3nt: TGTGCCACTAGACTCCAGTACTTC; CDR3aa: CATRLQYF
abundance: NA; len: 14; d_gene: TRBD2; v_gene: TRBV7-2; j_gene: TRBJ2-1; CDR3nt: TGTGCCAGCAGCTTATCTAGCGGGAACCGGGAGCAGTTCTTC; CDR3aa: CASSLSSGNREQFF
abundance: NA; len: 15; d_gene: NA; v_gene: TRBV5-1; j_gene: TRBJ1-5; CDR3nt: TGCGCCAGCAGCCCGGGGGACCGTATAAATCAGCCCCAGCATTTT; CDR3aa: CASSPGDRINQPQHF
abundance: NA; len: 16; d_gene: NA; v_gene: TRBV7-9; j_gene: TRBJ1-4; CDR3nt: TGTGCCAGCAGCTTCAGTCAGATCGCAACTAATGAAAAACTGTTTTTT; CDR3aa: CASSFSQIATNEKLFF
abundance: NA; len: 16; d_gene: NA; v_gene: TRBV4-1; j_gene: TRBJ1-3; CDR3nt: TGCGCCAGCAGCCACCCAGGGACCCACTCTGGAAACACCATATATTTT; CDR3aa: CASSHPGTHSGNTIYF
abundance: NA; len: 14; d_gene: TRBD1; v_gene: TRBV5-4; j_gene: TRBJ2-7; CDR3nt: TGTGCCAGCAGCTCCCGGGACAGGGGGAACGAGCAGTACTTC; CDR3aa: CASSSRDRGNEQYF
abundance: NA; len: 12; d_gene: TRBD1; v_gene: TRBV29-1; j_gene: TRBJ1-2; CDR3nt: TGCAGCGCACAGGGACAGGGAAATGGCTACACCTTC; CDR3aa: CSAQGQGNGYTF
abundance: few; len: 14; d_gene: NA; v_gene: TRBV6-6; j_gene: TRBJ2-7; CDR3nt: TGTGCCAGCAGTTACGTACAGCACTCCTACGAGCAGTACTTC; CDR3aa: CASSYVQHSYEQYF
abundance: NA; len: 12; d_gene: NA; v_gene: TRBV15; j_gene: TRBJ1-4; CDR3nt: TGTGCCACCAGCCCCCTAAGTGAAAAACTGTTTTTT; CDR3aa: CATSPLSEKLFF
abundance: once; len: 15; d_gene: TRBD1; v_gene: TRBV20-1; j_gene: TRBJ2-1; CDR3nt: TGCAGTGCTAGAGTAGGGGGACAGGGGGGCGATGAGCAGTTCTTC; CDR3aa: CSARVGGQGGDEQFF
abundance: few; len: 14; d_gene: NA; v_gene: TRBV11-3; j_gene: TRBJ1-4; CDR3nt: TGTGCCAGCAGCTTTGGGGTCTATAATGAAAAACTGTTTTTT; CDR3aa: CASSFGVYNEKLFF
abundance: NA; len: 14; d_gene: NA; v_gene: TRBV7-2; j_gene: TRBJ2-3; CDR3nt: TGTGCCAGCAACTTGGGCTCTGTCACAGATACGCAGTATTTT; CDR3aa: CASNLGSVTDTQYF
abundance: NA; len: 15; d_gene: NA; v_gene: TRBV4-3; j_gene: TRBJ2-3; CDR3nt: TGCGCCAGCAGCCAAGAGGCGGCAAGCACAGATACGCAGTATTTT; CDR3aa: CASSQEAASTDTQYF
abundance: once; len: 12; d_gene: NA; v_gene: TRBV19; j_gene: TRBJ2-1; CDR3nt: TGTGCCAGTAGAAGTCCCATAATGGTTAAGTTCTTC; CDR3aa: CASRSPIMVKFF
abundance: few; len: 13; d_gene: NA; v_gene: TRBV29-1; j_gene: TRBJ2-1; CDR3nt: TGCAGCGCTTCCTCCGGGACATGGGGTGAGCAGTTCTTC; CDR3aa: CSASSGTWGEQFF
abundance: NA; len: 12; d_gene: NA; v_gene: TRBV20-1; j_gene: TRBJ1-1; CDR3nt: TGCAGTGCCGAGACAGCTGCGACTGAAGCTTTCTTT; CDR3aa: CSAETAATEAFF
abundance: NA; len: 16; d_gene: NA; v_gene: TRBV4-1; j_gene: TRBJ1-4; CDR3nt: TGCGCCAGCAGCCAAGACCTCCGACAGAATAATGAAAAACTGTTTTTT; CDR3aa: CASSQDLRQNNEKLFF
abundance: NA; len: 15; d_gene: TRBD1; v_gene: TRBV7-9; j_gene: TRBJ1-4; CDR3nt: TGTGCCAGCAGCCTTGGTCAGGACAGGGATGAAAAACTGTTTTTT; CDR3aa: CASSLGQDRDEKLFF
abundance: NA; len: 13; d_gene: NA; v_gene: TRBV29-1; j_gene: TRBJ1-2; CDR3nt: TGCGGAGATTCGGCAGCCCAGGAGTCTGGCTACACCTTC; CDR3aa: CGDSAAQESGYTF
abundance: few; len: 12; d_gene: NA; v_gene: TRBV6-2/TRBV6-3; j_gene: TRBJ2-1; CDR3nt: TGTGCCAGCAGTAAGAACGGGGGTGAGCAGTTCTTC; CDR3aa: CASSKNGGEQFF